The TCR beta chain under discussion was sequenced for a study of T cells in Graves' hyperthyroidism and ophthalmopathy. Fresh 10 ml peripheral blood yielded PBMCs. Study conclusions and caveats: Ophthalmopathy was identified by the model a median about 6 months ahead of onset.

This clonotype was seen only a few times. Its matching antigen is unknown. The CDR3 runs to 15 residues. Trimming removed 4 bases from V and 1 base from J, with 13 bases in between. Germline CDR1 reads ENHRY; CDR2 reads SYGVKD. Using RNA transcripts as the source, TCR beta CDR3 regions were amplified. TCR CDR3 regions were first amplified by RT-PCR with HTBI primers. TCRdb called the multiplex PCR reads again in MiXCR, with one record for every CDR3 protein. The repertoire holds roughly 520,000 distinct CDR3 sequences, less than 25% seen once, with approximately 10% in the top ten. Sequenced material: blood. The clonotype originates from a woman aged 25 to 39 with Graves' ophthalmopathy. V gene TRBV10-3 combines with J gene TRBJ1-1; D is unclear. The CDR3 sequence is CAISGGVTQNTEAFF. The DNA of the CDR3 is TGTGCCATCAGTGGGGGAGTAACACAGAACACTGAAGCTTTCTTT.